Below, 2 T cell receptor beta chains from the same sample are listed, as sequenced in a study of blood T cell repertoires in COVID-19. Sequencing used immunoSEQ multiplex PCR; TCRdb keeps in-frame clones, though not all of them. This table holds under 200,000 clones, over 70% found once. Sequenced input: peripheral blood. The origin of the receptors is a woman aged 60-70 years with acute or convalescent COVID-19.

This sequence joins TRBV5-1 and TRBJ1-2; 7 positions match TRBD1. Trimming at V came to 3 bases and at J to 4 bases, leaving 6 bases not matched to a gene. Germline V gene data show CDR1 as SGHRS and CDR2 as YFSETQ. The CDR3 runs to 14 residues. The DNA of the CDR3 is TGCGCCAGCAGCTCTACCGGGACAGTCTATGGCTACACCTTC. This sequence encodes CASSSTGTVYGYTF.

The chain is built from TRBV11-2 and TRBJ2-5; 11 bases align to TRBD1. Germline CDR1 is SGHAT and CDR2 is FQNNGV. The CDR3 covers 16 residues. Unmatched junction bases numbered 10, after V lost 5 bases and J lost 5 bases. CDR3 region: CASSATGQGGLETQYF. Written as DNA, the CDR3 is TGTGCCAGCAGCGCCACGGGACAGGGGGGCTTGGAGACCCAGTACTTC. The full variable domain, with the rest looked up from reference TRBV11-2 and TRBJ2-5, is EAGVAQSPRYKIIEKRQSVAFWCNPISGHATLYWYQQILGQGPKLLIQFQNNGVVDDSQLPKDRFSAERLKGVDSTLKIQPAKLEDSAVYLCASSATGQGGLETQYFGPGTRLLVL.